The rows below give T cell receptor beta chains drawn from one sample of a study of beta chain features in type 1 diabetes. The data were produced by immunoSEQ multiplex PCR, yet TCRdb's version contains in-frame clones alone and is incomplete. The sample lists some 160,000 clones, approximately 9.1% occurring once. Input material: central memory CD4+ T cells from blood. The receptors stem from a woman in her thirties with type 1 diabetes. The CDR3 runs from the conserved cysteine through the conserved F or W. A D gene is named only where the DNA matches it firmly. Clone size is shown for a subset of rows, as once, few, many or a class of expanded clone.

V gene	D gene	J gene	clone size	CDR3 DNA	CDR3 protein
TRBV4-2	-	TRBJ1-5	-	TGTGCCAGCAGCCAAGATGCCCCCAGGGCCTCCAATCAGCCCCAGCATTTT	CASSQDAPRASNQPQHF
TRBV11-2	-	TRBJ1-5	-	TGTGCCAGCAGCTTAGATCCAGGGGGCAATCAGCCCCAGCATTTT	CASSLDPGGNQPQHF
TRBV6-5	TRBD2	TRBJ2-1	-	TGTGCCAGCGAGCGGGAGCTTAGAACTGAGCAGTTCTTC	CASERELRTEQFF
TRBV25-1	TRBD2	TRBJ2-5	few	TGTGCCAGCAGTGAACTAGCGGGAGGGATGTACCAAGAGACCCAGTACTTC	CASSELAGGMYQETQYF
TRBV10-3	-	TRBJ2-3	few	TGTGCCACCGAGGGTGGGACAGATACGCAGTATTTT	CATEGGTDTQYF
TRBV2	TRBD2	TRBJ2-1	few	TGTGCCAGCAGTGAACAGGTAGCGGGGGGCAATGAGCAGTTCTTC	CASSEQVAGGNEQFF
TRBV6-1	-	TRBJ2-5	-	TGTGCCAGCAGTCACAGTACGGCTCCTCAAGAGACCCAGTACTTC	CASSHSTAPQETQYF
TRBV20-1	TRBD2	TRBJ2-3	-	TGCAGTGCAGGAGGGGCGGGGGGGCGGTATTTT	CSAGGAGGRYF
TRBV29-1	-	TRBJ1-1	few	TGCAGCGTGGAACAGGGATGGTCTGAAGCTTTCTTT	CSVEQGWSEAFF
TRBV18	TRBD1	TRBJ2-7	-	TGTGCCAGCTCACCCGGGACAGGGACCCACGAGCAGTACTTC	CASSPGTGTHEQYF
TRBV7-9	-	TRBJ2-5	few	TGTGCCAGCAGCTTCGCAGGGGAGGAGACCCAGTACTTC	CASSFAGEETQYF
TRBV15	-	TRBJ2-1	-	TGTGCCACCAGCAGAGATTCTAGCGCCTTCTACAATGAGCAGTTCTTC	CATSRDSSAFYNEQFF
TRBV2	TRBD1	TRBJ2-3	-	TGTGCCAGCAGTGTCGAGGGACAGGGTACAGATACGCAGTATTTT	CASSVEGQGTDTQYF
TRBV5-1	-	TRBJ2-7	few	TGCGCCAGCAGCTTGTCCGGGGGCGAGCAGTACTTC	CASSLSGGEQYF
TRBV6-5	TRBD2	TRBJ2-3	-	TGTGCCAGCAGGGGACTAGCGATTTTCACAGATACGCAGTATTTT	CASRGLAIFTDTQYF
TRBV10-2	-	TRBJ2-5	few	TGCGCCAGCAGTGAGTCCCCGTACCAAGAGACCCAGTACTTC	CASSESPYQETQYF
TRBV27	-	TRBJ2-7	few	TGTGCCAGCAGACCTAACCTAGGTTATGTCCACGAGCAGTACTTC	CASRPNLGYVHEQYF
TRBV4-1	TRBD1	TRBJ2-2	few	TGCGCCAGCAGCCAAGGGCACAGGGGGACCGGGGAGCTGTTTTTT	CASSQGHRGTGELFF
TRBV27	-	TRBJ2-2	-	TGTGCCAGCAGTTCAGATCTCTACACCGGGGAGCTGTTTTTT	CASSSDLYTGELFF
TRBV28	-	TRBJ1-4	few	TGTGCCAGCAGTCAACTAACAGGGTTTGAAAAACTGTTTTTT	CASSQLTGFEKLFF
TRBV19	TRBD1	TRBJ2-5	once	TGTGCCAGTAGTAGGACAGGGCAAGAGACCCAGTACTTC	CASSRTGQETQYF
TRBV7-3	TRBD1	TRBJ2-3	few	TGTGCCAGCAGCTTAACCGCGCCGGGACAGGGGGCGGTTAGCACAGATACGCAGTATTTT	CASSLTAPGQGAVSTDTQYF
TRBV30	TRBD2	TRBJ2-1	-	TGTGCCTGGAGGGCACCGGGACTAGTATTCAATGAGCAGTTCTTC	CAWRAPGLVFNEQFF
TRBV4-2	TRBD2	TRBJ2-1	few	TGTGCCAGCAGCCACGCTTATGCCGGACTAGCTGGCAATGAGCAGTTCTTC	CASSHAYAGLAGNEQFF
TRBV19	-	TRBJ2-5	-	TGTGCCAGTAGTCACCCCGGGACACCCCAGGAGGAGACCCAGTACTTC	CASSHPGTPQEETQYF
TRBV18	-	TRBJ1-2	few	TGTGCCAGCTCACCAACAGGACCCGAAGGCTACACCTTC	CASSPTGPEGYTF
TRBV7-9	-	TRBJ2-1	-	TGTGCCAGCAGCTTAGGTACGGGAGTCGGGGAGCAGTTCTTC	CASSLGTGVGEQFF
TRBV11-3	-	TRBJ2-2	few	TGTGCCAGCGGACCTGGGCTAGCGCGCACCGGGGAGCTGTTTTTT	CASGPGLARTGELFF
TRBV2	TRBD2	TRBJ2-3	few	TGTGCCAGCAGAGAGCGGGAGGGCCCATATACGCAGTATTTT	CASREREGPYTQYF
TRBV5-1	-	TRBJ1-5	few	TGCGCCAGCAGCTTGGGCACGGTTAGCAATCAGCCCCAGCATTTT	CASSLGTVSNQPQHF
TRBV2	TRBD2	TRBJ2-5	-	TGTGCCAGCAGCAGGGCGGGAGAAGAGACCCAGTACTTC	CASSRAGEETQYF